This T cell receptor (beta chain) emerged from a study of cytomegalovirus exposure and HLA in healthy donors. Overall study: A subsequent analysis reported that the 95 to 150 validation repertoires were produced on the same platform that had also been used for the 550 to 750 first-cohort repertoires.

The CDR3 length is 16 residues. Trimming left V 0 bases short and J 3 bases short, with 15 bases between. Germline values: CDR1 MNHEY, CDR2 SMNVEV (reference sequence). Generated by immunoSEQ multiplex PCR, the TCRdb table keeps only in-frame clones and is missing some. Among fewer than 200,000 clones, approximately 89% were seen once, and the ten largest hold 7.2%. Among the 90 to 150 subjects of the validation cohort, separate from the roughly 670-subject first cohort, were the donors. Concerning this clone itself: Its target is unknown.

Study findings and constraints: Most TCR sequences showed up rarely, but some public TCRs showed up in many donors. The investigators catalogued some 150 TCR beta chains as cytomegalovirus-associated.

The receptor comes from a man aged 30 to 45 in good health and CMV-seropositive. Sequenced: PBMCs. The V call is TRBV27, the J call TRBJ2-7, with D perhaps assigned TRBD1 or TRBD2 (6 bases each). The CDR3 nucleotides are TGTGCCAGCAGTTTATCGGTGAGGGGGACTCACTACGAGCAGTACTTC. Its protein product is CASSLSVRGTHYEQYF.